This T cell receptor beta chain was profiled in a study of OX40 agonist ivuxolimab in advanced cancers. Study-wide results and caveats: In the 0.1 to 3.0 mg/kg range, CD4+ and CD8+ blood T cells had expanded clonally by week 6.

Produced via immunoSEQ multiplex PCR; TCRdb's table is partial and in-frame only. In the table there are 45,000 to 60,000 clones, around 80% of which are singletons. Points on this clone: Its cognate antigen is unknown.

Germline assignment: CDR1 SGHDT and CDR2 YYEEEE. Trimming cost V 2 bases and J 3 bases, with 10 bases left between them. CDR3 length: 14 amino acids. J is TRBJ2-3 and V is TRBV5-6; no firm D call. The sample consisted of CD4+ or CD8+ T cells sorted from blood, taken in a trial of the OX40 agonist ivuxolimab. The TCR was taken from an adult with an advanced solid tumor such as melanoma, head and neck, liver or kidney cancer. The CDR3 reads CASSLGKGTDTQYF. As DNA, the CDR3 is TGTGCCAGCAGCTTAGGTAAAGGGACAGATACGCAGTATTTT.